What follows are 26 T cell receptor beta chains derived from one specimen sequenced in a study of T cells expressing NK-cell markers. TCRdb derives one entry per CDR3 protein from the 5' RACE reads, leaving out DNA. Recorded here are roughly 350,000 distinct CDR3 sequences; the top ten clones represent 5.2%. Sequencing was carried out using blood T cells: a sorted CD56 or NKG2C T cell subset, CD4+ or CD8+ T cells, or bulk PBMC T cells (not recorded which). The source is a man aged 18-70 years in good health.

The chain links TRBV29-1 to TRBJ1-1; TCRdb outputs TRBD1, but without DNA this stays unchecked. The germline CDR1 and CDR2 sequences are SQVTM and ANQGSEA. This CDR3 spans 14 amino acids. The CDR3 region is CSVERSRGSTEAFF.

The V call is TRBV7-2, the J call TRBJ2-3; TCRdb proposes TRBD2, but this gene call is untestable without DNA. CDR3 size: 16 residues. Per germline, CDR1 SGHTA and CDR2 FQGNSA. CDR3: CASAAQLAGGQDTQYF.

V is TRBV12-3 or TRBV12-4 and J is TRBJ2-4. The CDR3 has 18 residues. This CDR3 reads CASSSSFRRVLAKNIQYF.

V is TRBV18 and J is TRBJ2-3; TCRdb reports TRBD2, a call that lacks DNA to check it against. This CDR3 comprises 17 residues. Germline CDR1 KGHSH, CDR2 LQKENI. CDR3 residues: CASSPPTSGGPTDTQYF. The full variable domain, in which reference TRBV18 and TRBJ2-3 provide the parts outside the CDR3, is NAGVMQNPRHLVRRRGQEARLRCSPMKGHSHVYWYRQLPEEGLKFMVYLQKENIIDESGMPKERFSAEFPKEGPSILRIQQVVRGDSAAYFCASSPPTSGGPTDTQYFGPGTRLTVL.

The V gene is TRBV29-1, the J gene TRBJ2-5; there is no DNA to check the TCRdb D call of TRBD1. The CDR3 is 13 amino acids. Germline V gene lookup returns CDR1 SQVTM and CDR2 ANQGSEA. CDR3 sequence reads: CSVRRGLEETQYF.

CDR3 region: CASRGGFNYGYTF. This chain connects TRBV2 to TRBJ1-2; TCRdb's D call of TRBD1 is untestable without DNA. Germline loops: CDR1 SNHLY, CDR2 FYNNEI. The CDR3 loop spans 13 amino acids.

V is TRBV7-9 and J is TRBJ2-5; there is no DNA to check the TCRdb D call of TRBD2. The V gene's germline CDR1 is SEHNR and CDR2 FQNEAQ (reference sequence). The CDR3 is 16 amino acids. This CDR3 reads CASSLLAGVRLETQYF.

This sequence joins TRBV3-1 and TRBJ2-2. This CDR3 comprises 14 residues. Germline CDR1 reads LGHDT; CDR2 reads YNNKEL (reference sequence). The CDR3 loop reads CASSLIGNTGELFF.

The chain links TRBV6-1 to TRBJ2-1; the TCRdb call, TRBD1, lacks DNA for checking. Germline V gene data show CDR1 as MNHNS and CDR2 as SASEGT. The CDR3 spans 14 residues. CDR3 amino acids: CASSRSGGVYEQFF.

The chain uses TRBV12-3 or TRBV12-4 and TRBJ2-3; TCRdb's D call of TRBD1 is untestable without DNA. The CDR3 length is 15 residues. The CDR3 spells CASSLLGQTTDTQYF.

The J gene is TRBJ2-7, the V gene TRBV12-3 or TRBV12-4; TCRdb's D call of TRBD1 is untestable without DNA. The CDR3 has 14 residues. This CDR3 reads CASRRTGTTYEQYF.

This CDR3 is CASSLFLGTGGRSTNEKLFF. The chain carries TRBV11-1 and TRBJ1-4; TCRdb's D call, TRBD1, is unchecked because there is no DNA. This CDR3 has 20 amino acids. Germline lookup yields CDR1 SGHAT and CDR2 FQDESV (reference sequence). The full variable domain, in which reference TRBV11-1 and TRBJ1-4 provide the parts outside the CDR3, is EAEVAQSPRYKITEKSQAVAFWCDPISGHATLYWYRQILGQGPELLVQFQDESVVDDSQLPKDRFSAERLKGVDSTLKIQPAELGDSAMYLCASSLFLGTGGRSTNEKLFFGSGTQLSVL.

This chain links TRBV24-1 with TRBJ2-3. Germline V gene lookup returns CDR1 KGHDR and CDR2 SFDVKD. The CDR3 covers 14 residues. CDR3 sequence: CATSDGGYTDTQYF.

V and J are TRBV14 and TRBJ2-7. Germline V gives CDR1 SGHDN, CDR2 FVKESK. The CDR3 sequence is 15 residues long. CDR3 in amino acids: CASSQDRRQTYEQYF.

This chain connects TRBV2 to TRBJ2-5. Germline CDR1 reads SNHLY; CDR2 reads FYNNEI. The CDR3 runs to 11 residues. The CDR3 loop reads CASDKEETQYF. Supplemented by reference TRBV2 and TRBJ2-5, the full variable domain reads EPEVTQTPSHQVTQMGQEVILRCVPISNHLYFYWYRQILGQKVEFLVSFYNNEISEKSEIFDDQFSVERPDGSNFTLKIRSTKLEDSAMYFCASDKEETQYFGPGTRLLVL.

The chain employs TRBV18 and TRBJ2-5. Per the germline V gene, CDR1 is KGHSH and CDR2 is LQKENI. The CDR3 spans 14 residues. The CDR3 reads CASSPHPLEETQYF.

The chain is built from TRBV11-2 and TRBJ2-2; TCRdb selects TRBD1, and the lack of DNA leaves this call unchecked. Looked up from germline, CDR1 is SGHAT and CDR2 is FQNNGV. This CDR3 spans 15 amino acids. The CDR3 sequence: CASSFGRGQNGELFF.

The chain has TRBV2 and TRBJ2-1; the D call of TRBD1 rests on TCRdb alone, since no DNA is present to check it. The CDR3 contains 14 residues. The germline V gene has CDR1 SNHLY and CDR2 FYNNEI. CDR3 in amino acids: CASSAGGEYNEQFF.

This chain links TRBV24-1 with TRBJ2-1; TCRdb returns TRBD1, unconfirmable since there is no DNA. The CDR3 extends over 15 amino acids. The germline V gene has CDR1 KGHDR and CDR2 SFDVKD. CDR3 in amino acids: CATSGPNGGYNEQFF.

The CDR3 sequence is CATSRDGSREQYF. This chain connects TRBV15 to TRBJ2-7. The CDR3 consists of 13 residues. CDR1 and CDR2 (germline): LNHNV, YYDKDF (reference sequence).

The rearrangement joins TRBV9 to TRBJ1-6. This CDR3 is 14 amino acids long. Germline V gives CDR1 SGDLS, CDR2 YYNGEE. The CDR3 here is CASSARAGNSPLHF.

The chain links TRBV5-4 to TRBJ2-1; TCRdb reports TRBD1, a call that lacks DNA to check it against. CDR1 is SGHNT, CDR2 YYREEE, per germline (reference sequence). There are 14 residues in the CDR3. CDR3 protein: CASTPGSQYNEQFF.

The rearrangement links TRBV3-1 to TRBJ1-2; the D gene TCRdb calls, TRBD1, cannot be checked with no DNA. The germline gives CDR1 LGHDT, CDR2 YNNKEL (reference sequence). The CDR3 has 16 residues. The chain's CDR3 is CASSRNVDRGKYGYTF.

The chain combines TRBV2 with TRBJ2-1; no DNA is available, so the TRBD1 call from TCRdb remains unchecked. The CDR3 is 14 residues long. Germline values: CDR1 SNHLY, CDR2 FYNNEI. This chain's CDR3 is CASSGLTGLLGQFF.

The chain carries TRBV12-3 or TRBV12-4 and TRBJ2-7; as DNA is missing, the TRBD1 call by TCRdb cannot be tested. The CDR3 spans 15 residues. The CDR3 reads CASRPRTGSRNEQYF.

The chain couples TRBV7-3 to TRBJ1-3; TCRdb lists TRBD1, though no DNA is available to test this call. CDR1 is SGHTA, CDR2 FQGTGA, per germline. This CDR3 has 15 residues. CDR3 loop: CASSFQGPSGNTIYF.